Each of the 19 T cell receptor beta chains below was sequenced from the same sample in a study of beta chain features in type 1 diabetes. Every isolated RNA sample was fully reverse transcribed, so sequencing captured expressed TCRB transcripts. TCRdb keeps only in-frame clones here, not all; method: immunoSEQ multiplex PCR. The sample lists about 250,000 clones, 13% to 15% occurring once. Sample: naive CD4+ T cells from blood. These receptors originate from a woman between 40 and 55 years old in good health.

This clone was counted only a few times. The rearrangement joins TRBV28 to TRBJ2-7, with D unresolved. This CDR3 is 11 amino acids long. The germline CDR1 and CDR2 sequences are MDHEN and SYDVKM. The V end lost 8 bases, the J end lost 11 bases, and 16 bases lay between the germline ends. The CDR3, as DNA: TGTGCCAGCTGTGGTAACAACCGGGAGTACTTC. Its translation: CASCGNNREYF.

This clone was seen a few times. V is TRBV6-4 and J is TRBJ1-2; weak D call: TRBD1 (6 bases). Germline V CDR1 and CDR2: MRHNA, SNTAGT. V was shortened by 7 bases and J by 4 bases, with 13 bases between the two germline ends. The CDR3 covers 13 residues. The CDR3 DNA sequence: TGTGCCAGCATCGACAGGTTAATCTATGGCTACACCTTC. It encodes CASIDRLIYGYTF.

The chain links TRBV9 to TRBJ2-7, with 7 bases aligning to TRBD1. This CDR3 comprises 17 residues. Per germline, CDR1 SGDLS and CDR2 YYNGEE. Trimming at V came to 0 bases and at J to 6 bases, leaving 15 bases not matched to a gene. The CDR3 DNA follows: TGTGCCAGCAGCGTAGGCCCAGCAGAGAACAGGGGTGCCGAGCAGTACTTC. Translating gives CASSVGPAENRGAEQYF.

This clone was observed a handful of times. The chain joins TRBV10-3 to TRBJ2-3, with D possibly being TRBD2 (5 bases). The germline gives CDR1 ENHRY, CDR2 SYGVKD. The CDR3 totals 16 residues. Trimming stripped 10 bases from V and 2 bases from J, with 22 bases between. This CDR3 reads CATTRRIGPNTDTQYF. CDR3 in DNA: TGTGCCACCACCCGGAGGATAGGACCGAACACAGATACGCAGTATTTT.

The rearrangement joins TRBV4-3 to TRBJ2-6; unclear D gene. From germline, CDR1 is LGHNA and CDR2 YSLEER. Trimming stripped 5 bases from V and 0 bases from J, with 20 bases between. CDR3 length equals 19 residues. CDR3 nucleotide sequence: TGCGCCAGCAGCGAATTCGGTGGTTCCCTCTCCTCTGGGGCCAACGTCCTGACTTTC. It codes for CASSEFGGSLSSGANVLTF.

There are a few counts of this clone. V usage is TRBV5-1 and J usage is TRBJ1-4; D is undetermined. The CDR3 runs 12 residues. In germline, CDR1 is SGHRS, CDR2 YFSETQ. Trimming removed 5 bases from V and 3 bases from J, with 5 bases in between. The chain's CDR3 is CASRTSNEKLFF. The CDR3, as DNA: TGCGCCAGCAGAACATCTAATGAAAAACTGTTTTTT.

The chain employs TRBV14 and TRBJ2-5; no firm D call. Trimming shortened V by 3 bases and J by 4 bases, and 9 bases separated the two germline ends. There are 13 residues in the CDR3. Germline V gene data show CDR1 as SGHDN and CDR2 as FVKESK. This chain's CDR3 is CASSHFLLETQYF. The CDR3 DNA follows: TGTGCCAGCAGCCACTTTTTATTAGAGACCCAGTACTTC.

This clone has a handful of counts. CDR3 sequence (DNA): TGTGCCAGCAGGAGAGGGTCATCGGGGGCCAACGTCCTGACTTTC. It codes for CASRRGSSGANVLTF. V gene TRBV5-8 combines with J gene TRBJ2-6, with D possibly TRBD2 on 5 matching bases. Germline V gives CDR1 SGHTS, CDR2 YDEGEE. The CDR3 totals 15 residues. The V gene lost 5 bases and the J gene lost 4 bases, with 13 bases spanning the gap.

This clone was picked up a small number of times. J is TRBJ2-7 and V is TRBV7-2, with a tentative D call TRBD2 (7 bases). The CDR3 sequence is 13 residues long. Trimming stripped 2 bases from V and 6 bases from J, with 11 bases between. Germline V CDR1 and CDR2: SGHTA, FQGNSA. This CDR3 is CASSLYREGEQYF. The CDR3, as DNA: TGTGCCAGCAGCTTATACAGGGAGGGCGAGCAGTACTTC.

This chain links TRBV7-8 with TRBJ2-7; TRBD2 aligns across 8 bases. Trimming took 5 bases from V and 4 from J; bases not matched to a gene: 10. The CDR3 is 15 residues long. Looked up from germline, CDR1 is SGHVS and CDR2 is FQNEAQ. CDR3 residues: CASSPPGTSMYEQYF. The CDR3 DNA follows: TGTGCCAGCAGCCCCCCCGGGACTAGTATGTACGAGCAGTACTTC. The variable domain in full, with the rest retrieved from reference TRBV7-8 and TRBJ2-7, is GAGVSQSPRYKVAKRGQDVALRCDPISGHVSLFWYQQALGQGPEFLTYFQNEAQLDKSGLPSDRFFAERPEGSVSTLKIQRTQQEDSAVYLCASSPPGTSMYEQYFGPGTRLTVT.

V is TRBV2 and J is TRBJ1-2; D is perhaps TRBD1 (6 bases). In germline, CDR1 is SNHLY, CDR2 FYNNEI. The CDR3 loop spans 10 amino acids. Trimming cost V 9 bases and J 8 bases, with 10 bases left between them. CDR3 sequence reads: CARRGGGYTF. CDR3 bases: TGTGCCAGACGAGGGGGAGGCTACACCTTC. The full variable domain, in which reference TRBV2 and TRBJ1-2 provide the parts outside the CDR3, is EPEVTQTPSHQVTQMGQEVILRCVPISNHLYFYWYRQILGQKVEFLVSFYNNEISEKSEIFDDQFSVERPDGSNFTLKIRSTKLEDSAMYFCARRGGGYTFGSGTRLTVV.

The table lists this clone with a few counts. The chain has TRBV9 and TRBJ1-1, with unresolved D. The CDR3 runs 14 residues. Germline V gene data show CDR1 as SGDLS and CDR2 as YYNGEE. Trimming shortened V by 3 bases and J by 1 base, and 10 bases separated the two germline ends. CDR3 residues: CASSARWANTEAFF. CDR3 in DNA: TGTGCCAGCAGCGCCCGGTGGGCGAACACTGAAGCTTTCTTT.

The gene calls are TRBV13 and TRBJ1-2, with D maybe TRBD1 (6 bases). Trimming took off 3 bases at V and 1 base at J, with 9 bases between the two ends. This CDR3 has 14 amino acids. Germline CDR1 and CDR2: PRHDT and FYEKMQ (reference sequence). The chain's CDR3 is CASSFTGINYGYTF. In nucleotides, the CDR3 is TGTGCCAGCAGCTTCACAGGGATTAACTATGGCTACACCTTC.

This chain connects TRBV5-6 to TRBJ1-6; D is possibly TRBD1 (6 bases). The CDR3 is 16 amino acids. V lost 0 bases and J 7 bases, leaving 14 bases between the germline ends. Germline loops: CDR1 SGHDT, CDR2 YYEEEE. This CDR3 reads CASSLEAGARNSPLHF. The CDR3 bases are TGTGCCAGCAGCTTGGAAGCGGGGGCAAGAAATTCACCCCTCCACTTT.

This clone was seen only a few times. The chain employs TRBV27 and TRBJ2-3, with D possibly TRBD2 on 6 matching bases. The CDR3 sequence is 13 residues long. Trimming pared 7 bases from V and 1 base from J, leaving 9 bases between. CDR1 is MNHEY and CDR2 is SMNVEV in the germline V gene (reference sequence). The CDR3 spells CASTASGTDTQYF. Written as DNA, the CDR3 is TGTGCCAGCACCGCTAGCGGCACAGATACGCAGTATTTT.

The rearrangement joins TRBV18 to TRBJ2-3; D might be TRBD2 (7 bases). CDR1 KGHSH and CDR2 LQKENI come from the germline V gene. The CDR3 is made up of 16 amino acids. V was pared by 10 bases and J by 0 bases, with 20 bases between. The CDR3: CATKVAGAQSTDTQYF. The CDR3 DNA follows: TGTGCCACCAAGGTCGCGGGGGCACAAAGCACAGATACGCAGTATTTT.

This clone has ten or more counts. V and J are TRBV18 and TRBJ1-1, with D perhaps TRBD1 (6 bases). Germline lookup yields CDR1 KGHSH and CDR2 LQKENI. V was trimmed by 2 bases and J by 1 base, leaving 11 bases between them. This CDR3 comprises 15 residues. The CDR3: CASSPRATGNTEAFF. CDR3 coding DNA: TGTGCCAGCTCACCAAGGGCGACAGGGAACACTGAAGCTTTCTTT.

Only a few counts were recorded for this clone. The chain employs TRBV6-6 and TRBJ2-5, with D perhaps TRBD1 (6 bases). In germline, CDR1 is MNHNY, CDR2 SVGAGI (reference sequence). The CDR3 runs 13 residues. V was clipped by 5 bases and J by 2 bases, with 9 bases between them. The CDR3 protein is CASSPGHQETQYF. The CDR3 DNA sequence: TGTGCCAGCAGTCCGGGACATCAAGAGACCCAGTACTTC.

This chain uses TRBV25-1 with TRBJ1-2; TRBD1 matches at 8 bases. The germline CDR1 and CDR2 sequences are MGHDK and SYGVNS. J was trimmed by 4 bases and V by 5 bases; bases with no gene match: 3. The CDR3 is 13 amino acids. In DNA form, the CDR3 reads TGTGCCAGCAGTTCGGACAGGGTCTATGGCTACACCTTC. Residues: CASSSDRVYGYTF.